This T cell receptor (beta chain) was sequenced during a study of blood T cell repertoires in COVID-19. For the study at large: Collection of acute and convalescent COVID-19 samples took place in the United States, Italy and Spain.

Self-reported history from a screening survey and questionnaire set each donor's cohort. Each recovered donor of Cohort 3 presented with two negative PCRs, clearance, or symptom resolution. Assay used: immunoSEQ multiplex PCR; TCRdb lists only in-frame clones, some missing. The sample lists around 390,000 clones, 87% occurring once. The sequence was obtained from a woman between 45 and 65 years old who had recovered from COVID-19. Sequencing was performed on PBMCs or T cells enriched from blood (not recorded which).

CDR3 nucleotide sequence: TGTGCCATCAGTGAGAGTTCGACAGGGAGCTCCTATAATTCACCCCTCCACTTT. Protein: CAISESSTGSSYNSPLHF. The chain employs TRBV10-3 and TRBJ1-6, with 7 bases aligning to TRBD1. Germline V gene lookup returns CDR1 ENHRY and CDR2 SYGVKD. The CDR3 sequence is 18 residues long. J gave up 0 bases and V 2 bases, and 7 bases lay outside the gene matches.